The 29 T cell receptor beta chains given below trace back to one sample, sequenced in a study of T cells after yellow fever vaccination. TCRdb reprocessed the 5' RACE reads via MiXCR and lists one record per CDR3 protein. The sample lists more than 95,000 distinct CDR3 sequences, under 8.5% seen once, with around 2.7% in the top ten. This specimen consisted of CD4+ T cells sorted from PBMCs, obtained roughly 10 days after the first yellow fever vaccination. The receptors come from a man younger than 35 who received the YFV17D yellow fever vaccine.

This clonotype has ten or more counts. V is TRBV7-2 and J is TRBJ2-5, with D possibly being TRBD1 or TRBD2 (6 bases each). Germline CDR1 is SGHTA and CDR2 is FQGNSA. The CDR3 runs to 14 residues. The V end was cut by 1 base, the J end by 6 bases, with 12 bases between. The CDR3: CASSLEGGRKTQYF. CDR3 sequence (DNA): TGTGCCAGCAGCTTAGAAGGGGGGCGGAAGACCCAGTACTTC. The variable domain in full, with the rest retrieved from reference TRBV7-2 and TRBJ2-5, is GAGVSQSPSNKVTEKGKDVELRCDPISGHTALYWYRQSLGQGLEFLIYFQGNSAPDKSGLPSDRFSAERTGGSVSTLTIQRTQQEDSAVYLCASSLEGGRKTQYFGPGTRLLVL.

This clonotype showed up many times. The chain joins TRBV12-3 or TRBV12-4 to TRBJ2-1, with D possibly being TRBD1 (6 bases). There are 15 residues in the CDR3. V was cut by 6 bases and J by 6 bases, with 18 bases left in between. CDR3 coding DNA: TGTGCCAGCAGATCCCCGGGACAACCCTTCAATGAGCAGTTCTTC. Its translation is CASRSPGQPFNEQFF.

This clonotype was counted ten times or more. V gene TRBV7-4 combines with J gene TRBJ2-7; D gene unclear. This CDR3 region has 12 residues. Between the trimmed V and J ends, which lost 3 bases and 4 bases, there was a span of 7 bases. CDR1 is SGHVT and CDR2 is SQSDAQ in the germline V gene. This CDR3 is CASSFFEYEQYV. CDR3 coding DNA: TGTGCCAGCAGCTTTTTTGAGTACGAGCAGTACGTC.

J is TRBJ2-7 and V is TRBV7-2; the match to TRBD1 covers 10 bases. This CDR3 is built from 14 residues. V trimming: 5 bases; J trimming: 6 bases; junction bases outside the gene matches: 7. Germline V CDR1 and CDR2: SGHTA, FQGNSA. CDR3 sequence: CASSTSGTGVEQYF. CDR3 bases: TGTGCCAGCAGCACATCCGGGACAGGGGTCGAGCAGTACTTC.

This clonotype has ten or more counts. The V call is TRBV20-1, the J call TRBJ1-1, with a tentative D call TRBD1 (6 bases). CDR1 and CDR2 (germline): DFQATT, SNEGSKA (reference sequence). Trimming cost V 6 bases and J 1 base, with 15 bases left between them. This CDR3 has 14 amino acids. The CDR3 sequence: CSAPPGHWNTEAFF. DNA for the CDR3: TGCAGTGCCCCACCGGGACATTGGAACACTGAAGCTTTCTTT.

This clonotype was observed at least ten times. The CDR3 DNA reads as TGCGCCAGCAGCCAATCCCATCGAGATACGCAGTATTTT. Its translation: CASSQSHRDTQYF. The chain employs TRBV4-1 and TRBJ2-3; D gene ambiguous. Trimming took off 2 bases at V and 5 bases at J, with 8 bases between the two ends. The CDR3 covers 13 residues. The germline V gene has CDR1 MGHRA and CDR2 YSYEKL.

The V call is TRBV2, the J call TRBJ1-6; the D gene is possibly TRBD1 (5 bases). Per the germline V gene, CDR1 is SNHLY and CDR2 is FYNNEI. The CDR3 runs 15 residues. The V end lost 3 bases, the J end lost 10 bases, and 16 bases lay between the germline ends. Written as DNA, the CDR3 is TGTGCCAGCAGTGATTACGGGGGTGGGCGGTCACCCCTCCACTTT. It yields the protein CASSDYGGGRSPLHF.

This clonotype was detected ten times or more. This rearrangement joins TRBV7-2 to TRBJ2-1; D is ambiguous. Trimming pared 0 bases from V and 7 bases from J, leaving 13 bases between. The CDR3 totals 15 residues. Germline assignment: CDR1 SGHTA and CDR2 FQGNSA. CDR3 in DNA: TGTGCCAGCAGCTTAGCGAAATTTGGGTGGAATGAGCAGTTCTTC. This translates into CASSLAKFGWNEQFF.

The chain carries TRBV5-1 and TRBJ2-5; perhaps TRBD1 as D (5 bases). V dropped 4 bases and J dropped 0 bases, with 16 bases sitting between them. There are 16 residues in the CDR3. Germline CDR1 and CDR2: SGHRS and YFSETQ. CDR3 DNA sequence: TGCGCCAGCAGCCCGGACCCAGGGCGGTACCAAGAGACCCAGTACTTC. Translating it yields CASSPDPGRYQETQYF.

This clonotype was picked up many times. The CDR3 DNA follows: TGTGCCAGCAGCTTGTTCCGCGGGACAGAATTATACAATGAGCAGTTCTTC. It encodes CASSLFRGTELYNEQFF. The rearrangement joins TRBV5-4 to TRBJ2-1; a weak D match, TRBD1 (7 bases). V shed 1 base and J shed 4 bases, with 18 bases lying between them. The CDR3 has 17 residues. Germline CDR1 is SGHNT and CDR2 is YYREEE (reference sequence).

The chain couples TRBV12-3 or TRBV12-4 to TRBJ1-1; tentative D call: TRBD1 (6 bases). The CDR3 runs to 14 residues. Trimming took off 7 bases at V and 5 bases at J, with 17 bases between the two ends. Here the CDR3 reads CASTPWGGLTEAFF. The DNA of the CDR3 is TGTGCCAGCACCCCGTGGGGGGGGCTGACTGAAGCTTTCTTT.

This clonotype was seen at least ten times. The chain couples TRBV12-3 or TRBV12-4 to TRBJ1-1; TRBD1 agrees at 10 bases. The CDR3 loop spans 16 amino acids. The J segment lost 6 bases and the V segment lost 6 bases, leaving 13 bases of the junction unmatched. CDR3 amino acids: CASRPGQGVPGPEAFF. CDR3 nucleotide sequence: TGTGCCAGCAGGCCCGGACAGGGGGTACCAGGCCCTGAAGCTTTCTTT.

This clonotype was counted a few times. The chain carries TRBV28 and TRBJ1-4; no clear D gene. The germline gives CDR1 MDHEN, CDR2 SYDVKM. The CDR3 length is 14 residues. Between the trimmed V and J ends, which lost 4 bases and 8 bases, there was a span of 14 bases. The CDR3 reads CASSSRTRREKLFF. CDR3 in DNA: TGTGCCAGCAGTTCCCGAACTCGGCGGGAAAAACTGTTTTTT.

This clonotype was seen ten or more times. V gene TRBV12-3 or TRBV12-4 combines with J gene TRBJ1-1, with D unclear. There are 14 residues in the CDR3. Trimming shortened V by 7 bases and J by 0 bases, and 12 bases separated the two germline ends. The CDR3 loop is CASIHPRVNTEAFF. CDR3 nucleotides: TGTGCCAGCATCCACCCGAGGGTGAACACTGAAGCTTTCTTT.

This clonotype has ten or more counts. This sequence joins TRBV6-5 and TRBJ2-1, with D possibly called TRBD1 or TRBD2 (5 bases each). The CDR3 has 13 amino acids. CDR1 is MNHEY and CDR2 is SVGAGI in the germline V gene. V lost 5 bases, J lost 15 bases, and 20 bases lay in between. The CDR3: CASSTWGPSVPFF. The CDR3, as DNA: TGTGCCAGCAGTACTTGGGGACCGTCGGTTCCGTTCTTC.

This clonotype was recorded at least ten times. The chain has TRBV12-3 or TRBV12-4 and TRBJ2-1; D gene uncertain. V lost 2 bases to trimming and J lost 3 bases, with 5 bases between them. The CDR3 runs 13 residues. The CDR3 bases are TGTGCCAGCAGTTTATTGGGCTACAATGAGCAGTTCTTC. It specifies CASSLLGYNEQFF.

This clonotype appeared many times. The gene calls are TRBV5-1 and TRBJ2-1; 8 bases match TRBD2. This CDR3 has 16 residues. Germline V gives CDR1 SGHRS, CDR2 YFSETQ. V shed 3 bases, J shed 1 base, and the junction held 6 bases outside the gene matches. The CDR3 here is CASSSNGGASYNEQFF. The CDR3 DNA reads TGCGCCAGCAGCTCCAACGGGGGGGCTTCCTACAATGAGCAGTTCTTC.

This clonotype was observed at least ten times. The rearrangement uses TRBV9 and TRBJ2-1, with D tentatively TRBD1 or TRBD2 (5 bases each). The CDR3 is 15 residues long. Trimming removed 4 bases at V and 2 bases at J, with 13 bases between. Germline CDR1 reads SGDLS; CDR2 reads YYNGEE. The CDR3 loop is CASSPRVGAYNEQFF. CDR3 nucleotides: TGTGCCAGCAGCCCGAGGGTGGGGGCCTACAATGAGCAGTTCTTC.

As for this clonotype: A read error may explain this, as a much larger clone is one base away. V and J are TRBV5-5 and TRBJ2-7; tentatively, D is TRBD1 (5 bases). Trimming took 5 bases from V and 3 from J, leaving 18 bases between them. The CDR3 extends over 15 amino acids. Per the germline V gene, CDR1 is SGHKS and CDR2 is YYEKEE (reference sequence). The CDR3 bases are TGTGCCAGCAGATCAGGGTTATCCCCCTACTACGAGCAGTACGTC. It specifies CASRSGLSPYYEQYV.

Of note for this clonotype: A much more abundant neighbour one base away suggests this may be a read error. The CDR3 region has the DNA TGCGCCAGCAGCCAAGCAAGGGGCATCCTCGATGAGCAGTTCTTC. This gives the protein CASSQARGILDEQFF. This sequence joins TRBV4-3 and TRBJ2-1; D may be TRBD1 (5 bases). CDR1 and CDR2 (germline): LGHNA, YSLEER. The V end was cut by 1 base, the J end by 8 bases, with 15 bases between. The CDR3 covers 15 residues.

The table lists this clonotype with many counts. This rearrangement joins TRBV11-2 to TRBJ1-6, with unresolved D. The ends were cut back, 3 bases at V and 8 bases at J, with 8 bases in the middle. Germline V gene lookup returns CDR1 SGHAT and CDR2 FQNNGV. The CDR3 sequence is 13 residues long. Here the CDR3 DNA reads TGTGCCAGCAGCTTCAACAGAGATTCACCCCTCCACTTT. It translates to CASSFNRDSPLHF.

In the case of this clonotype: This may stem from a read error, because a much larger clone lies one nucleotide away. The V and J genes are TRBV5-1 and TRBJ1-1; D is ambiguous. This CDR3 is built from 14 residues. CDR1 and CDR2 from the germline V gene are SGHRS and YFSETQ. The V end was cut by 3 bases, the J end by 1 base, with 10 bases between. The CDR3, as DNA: TGCGCCAGCAGCTCCTTCGGGCAGAACACTGAAGCTTTCTTT. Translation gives CASSSFGQNTEAFF.

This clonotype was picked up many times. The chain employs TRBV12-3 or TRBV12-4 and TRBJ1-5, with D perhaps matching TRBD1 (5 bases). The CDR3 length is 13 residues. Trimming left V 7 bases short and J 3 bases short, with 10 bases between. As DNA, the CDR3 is TGTGCCAGCACCTGGGGGGACAATCAGCCCCAGCATTTT. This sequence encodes CASTWGDNQPQHF.

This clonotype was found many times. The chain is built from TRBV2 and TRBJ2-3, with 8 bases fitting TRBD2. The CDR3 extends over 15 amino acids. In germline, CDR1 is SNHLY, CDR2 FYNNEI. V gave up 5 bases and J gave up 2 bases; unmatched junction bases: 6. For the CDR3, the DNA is TGTGCCAGCAGTTCCAATAGCGGGGTCACAGATACGCAGTATTTT. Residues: CASSSNSGVTDTQYF.

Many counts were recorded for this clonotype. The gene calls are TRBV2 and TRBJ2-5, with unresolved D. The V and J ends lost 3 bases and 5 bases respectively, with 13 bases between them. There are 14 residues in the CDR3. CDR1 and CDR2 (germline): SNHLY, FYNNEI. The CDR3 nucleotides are TGTGCCAGCAGTGAGGTAGTCCCCAAGGAGACCCAGTACTTC. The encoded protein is CASSEVVPKETQYF.

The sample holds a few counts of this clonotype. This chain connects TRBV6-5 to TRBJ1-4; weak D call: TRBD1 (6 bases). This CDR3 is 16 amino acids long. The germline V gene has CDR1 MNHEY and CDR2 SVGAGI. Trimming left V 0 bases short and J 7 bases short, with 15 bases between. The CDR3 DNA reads TGTGCCAGCAGTTACTCAAGGGGGTACTTAGGTGAAAAACTGTTTTTT. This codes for CASSYSRGYLGEKLFF.

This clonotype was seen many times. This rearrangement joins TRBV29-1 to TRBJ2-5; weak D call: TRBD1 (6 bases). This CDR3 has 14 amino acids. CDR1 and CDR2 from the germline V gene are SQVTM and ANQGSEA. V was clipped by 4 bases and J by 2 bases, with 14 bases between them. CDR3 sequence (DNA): TGCAGCGTTGGGCGAACAGGGAATCAAGAGACCCAGTACTTC. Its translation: CSVGRTGNQETQYF.

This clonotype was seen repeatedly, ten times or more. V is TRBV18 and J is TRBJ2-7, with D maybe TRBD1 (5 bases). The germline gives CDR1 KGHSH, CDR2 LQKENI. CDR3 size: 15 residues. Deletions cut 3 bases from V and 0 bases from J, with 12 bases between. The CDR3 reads CASSPMRDSSYEQYF. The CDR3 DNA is TGTGCCAGCTCACCGATGAGAGACAGCTCCTACGAGCAGTACTTC.

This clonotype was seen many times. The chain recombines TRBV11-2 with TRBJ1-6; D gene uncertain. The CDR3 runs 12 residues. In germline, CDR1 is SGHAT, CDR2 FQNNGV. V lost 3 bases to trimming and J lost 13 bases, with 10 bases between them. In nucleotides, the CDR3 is TGTGCCAGCAGCTTTCAAGCGGAGCCCCTCCACTTT. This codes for CASSFQAEPLHF.